This T cell receptor beta chain was found in a study of T cell changes during pregnancy in multiple sclerosis. The junction had 14 bases not matched to a gene; V was cut back by 4 bases and J by 3 bases. Germline CDR1 and CDR2: SGDLS and YYNGEE. This CDR3 is 20 amino acids long. Measured with immunoSEQ multiplex PCR; TCRdb has only the in-frame clones, and not every one. Among about 40,000 clones listed, more than 85% were seen once. This clonotype was obtained from a female donor in good health, enrolled as a control in a pregnancy study. Here the sequenced sample was CD4+ T cells from peripheral blood mononuclear cells, taken in the second trimester of pregnancy. The chain has TRBV9 and TRBJ2-3, with 16 positions matching TRBD2. The CDR3 bases are TGTGCCAGCAGCCCCCGGCGTAGGGGGACTAGCGGGAGGGAGACAGATACGCAGTATTTT. It is translated as CASSPRRRGTSGRETDTQYF.